This T cell receptor (beta chain) is from a study of OX40 agonist ivuxolimab in advanced cancers. TCRdb keeps only in-frame clones here, not all; method: immunoSEQ multiplex PCR. The sample consists of tens of thousands of clones, about 90% of them appearing once. Study-wide results and limits: In CD8+ T cells, expanded clones were on average more numerous than in CD4+.

Details on this clone: Its specificity is unknown.

Sampling of blood occurred at baseline, cycle 4 day 1, and cycle 7 day 1. The CDR3 sequence is 15 residues long. The germline V gene has CDR1 MNHEY and CDR2 SVGAGI. V lost 5 bases and J lost 8; bases outside the gene matches: 13. The material sequenced was CD4+ or CD8+ T cells sorted from blood, taken in a trial of the OX40 agonist ivuxolimab. The chain joins TRBV6-5 to TRBJ1-2; 8 bases are a match to TRBD1. The receptor was isolated from an adult with an advanced solid tumor such as melanoma, head and neck, liver or kidney cancer. Here the CDR3 reads CASSHTRTGIEGYTF. The CDR3 region has the DNA TGTGCCAGCAGTCATACCCGGACAGGGATCGAAGGCTACACCTTC.